This TCR beta chain was captured by sequencing in a study of blood T cell repertoires in COVID-19. Overall study context: Sources were T cells, B-cell-depleted T cells, or PBMCs; the material itself was cDNA or gDNA.

Two negative PCRs, clearance, or symptom resolution characterized the recovered Cohort 3 donors. Trimming at V came to 4 bases and at J to 7 bases, leaving 8 bases not matched to a gene. Germline V gene data show CDR1 as LGHDT and CDR2 as YNNKEL (reference sequence). There are 14 residues in the CDR3. Authors' processing steps: Amplifying reference gene primers gave estimates of nucleated cell counts. Only in-frame clones appear in the TCRdb table, and some are missing; sequencing was by immunoSEQ multiplex PCR. V, J and clone size are taken as reported in that table, and D and trimming were inferred from the DNA itself. Here the sample spans just over 300,000 clones, roughly 87% being singletons.

The chain has TRBV3-1 (or the pseudogene TRBV3-2) and TRBJ1-2; TRBD1 aligns across 8 bases. Sequences were obtained from PBMCs or T cells enriched from blood (not recorded which). This clonotype was sampled from a woman under 30 who had recovered from COVID-19. CDR3 amino acids: CASSPQGQGGGYTF. CDR3 coding DNA: TGTGCCAGCAGCCCTCAAGGACAGGGCGGTGGCTACACCTTC.